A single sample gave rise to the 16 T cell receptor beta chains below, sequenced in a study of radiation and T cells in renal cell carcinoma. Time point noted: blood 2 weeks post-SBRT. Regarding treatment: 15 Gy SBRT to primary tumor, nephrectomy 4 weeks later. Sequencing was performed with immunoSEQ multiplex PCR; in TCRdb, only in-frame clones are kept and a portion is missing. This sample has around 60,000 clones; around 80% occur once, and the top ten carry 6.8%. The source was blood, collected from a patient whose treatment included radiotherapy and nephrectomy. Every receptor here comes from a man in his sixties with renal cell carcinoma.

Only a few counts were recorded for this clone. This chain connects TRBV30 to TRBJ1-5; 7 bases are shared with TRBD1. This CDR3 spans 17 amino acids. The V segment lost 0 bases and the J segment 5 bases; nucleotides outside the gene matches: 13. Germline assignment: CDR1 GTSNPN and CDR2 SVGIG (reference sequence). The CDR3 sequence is CAWSVQRGTGADQPQHF. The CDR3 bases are TGTGCCTGGAGTGTACAGAGGGGTACAGGGGCCGATCAGCCCCAGCATTTT.

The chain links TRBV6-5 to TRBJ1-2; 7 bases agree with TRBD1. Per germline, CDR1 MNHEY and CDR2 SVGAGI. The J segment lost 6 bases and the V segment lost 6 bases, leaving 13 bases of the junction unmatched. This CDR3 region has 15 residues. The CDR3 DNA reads TGTGCCAGCAGCCTCAGACCCGGGACAGATGATGGCTACACCTTC. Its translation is CASSLRPGTDDGYTF.

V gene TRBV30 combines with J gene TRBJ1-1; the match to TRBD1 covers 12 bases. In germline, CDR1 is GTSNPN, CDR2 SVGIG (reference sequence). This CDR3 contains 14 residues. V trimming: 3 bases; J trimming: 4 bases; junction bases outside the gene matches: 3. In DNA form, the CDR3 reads TGTGCCTGGAGGGGACAGGGGGCAAGCACTGAAGCTTTCTTT. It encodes CAWRGQGASTEAFF.

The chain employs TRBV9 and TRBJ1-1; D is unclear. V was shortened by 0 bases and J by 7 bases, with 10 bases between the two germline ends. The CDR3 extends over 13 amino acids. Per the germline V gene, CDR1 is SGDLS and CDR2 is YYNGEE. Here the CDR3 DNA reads TGTGCCAGCAGCGTAGGGAAGGACCATGAAGCTTTCTTT. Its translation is CASSVGKDHEAFF.

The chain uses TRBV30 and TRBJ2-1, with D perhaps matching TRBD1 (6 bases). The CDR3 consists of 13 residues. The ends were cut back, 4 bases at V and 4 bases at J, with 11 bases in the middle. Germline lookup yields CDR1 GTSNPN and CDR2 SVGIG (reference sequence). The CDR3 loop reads CAWTLGTYNEQFF. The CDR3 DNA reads TGTGCCTGGACTCTGGGGACATACAATGAGCAGTTCTTC. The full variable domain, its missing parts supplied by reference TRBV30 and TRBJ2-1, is SQTIHQWPATLVQPVGSPLSLECTVEGTSNPNLYWYRQAAGRGLQLLFYSVGIGQISSEVPQNLSASRPQDRQFILSSKKLLLSDSGFYLCAWTLGTYNEQFFGPGTRLTVL.

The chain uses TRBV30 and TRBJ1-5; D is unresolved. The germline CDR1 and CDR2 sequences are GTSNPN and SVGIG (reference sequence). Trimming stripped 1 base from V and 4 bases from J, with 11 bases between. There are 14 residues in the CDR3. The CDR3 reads CAWSESQFNQPQHF. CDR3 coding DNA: TGTGCCTGGAGTGAAAGTCAGTTTAATCAGCCCCAGCATTTT.

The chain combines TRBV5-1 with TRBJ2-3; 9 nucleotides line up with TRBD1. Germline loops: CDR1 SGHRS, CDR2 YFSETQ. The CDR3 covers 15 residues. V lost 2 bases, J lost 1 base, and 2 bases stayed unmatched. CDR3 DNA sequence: TGCGCCAGCAGCTTAGGGGACAGGGGCACAGATACGCAGTATTTT. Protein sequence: CASSLGDRGTDTQYF.

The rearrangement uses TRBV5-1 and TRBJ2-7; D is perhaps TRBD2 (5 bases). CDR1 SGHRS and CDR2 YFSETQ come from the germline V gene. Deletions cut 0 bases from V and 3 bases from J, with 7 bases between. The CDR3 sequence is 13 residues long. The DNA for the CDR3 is TGCGCCAGCAGCTTGGGAGGGTACTACGAGCAGTACTTC. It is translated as CASSLGGYYEQYF.

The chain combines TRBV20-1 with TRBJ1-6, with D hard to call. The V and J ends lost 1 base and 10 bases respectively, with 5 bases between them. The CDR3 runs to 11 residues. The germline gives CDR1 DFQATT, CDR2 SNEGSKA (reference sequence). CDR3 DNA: TGCAGTGCTAGAGTTAAATCACCCCTCCACTTT. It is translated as CSARVKSPLHF.

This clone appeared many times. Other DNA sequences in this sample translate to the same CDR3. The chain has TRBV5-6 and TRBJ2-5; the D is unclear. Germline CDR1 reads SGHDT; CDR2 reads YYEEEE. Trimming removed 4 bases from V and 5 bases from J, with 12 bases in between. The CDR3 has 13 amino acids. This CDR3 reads CASSPDIYETQYF. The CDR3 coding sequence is TGTGCCAGCAGCCCCGATATCTACGAGACCCAGTACTTC. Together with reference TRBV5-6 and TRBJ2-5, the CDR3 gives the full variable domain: DAGVTQSPTHLIKTRGQQVTLRCSPKSGHDTVSWYQQALGQGPQFIFQYYEEEERQRGNFPDRFSGHQFPNYSSELNVNALLLGDSALYLCASSPDIYETQYFGPGTRLLVL.

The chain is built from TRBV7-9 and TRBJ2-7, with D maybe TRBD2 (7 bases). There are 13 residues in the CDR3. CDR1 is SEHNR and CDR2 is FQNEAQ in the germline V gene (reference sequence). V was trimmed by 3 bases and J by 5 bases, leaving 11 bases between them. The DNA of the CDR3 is TGTGCCAGCAGCTTTCTGGGGGGGCACGAGCAGTACGTC. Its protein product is CASSFLGGHEQYV.

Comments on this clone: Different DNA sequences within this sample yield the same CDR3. The CDR3 region has the DNA TGTGCCAGCAGCTTCGGACTAGCGGGGGAAGAGACCCAGTACTTC. Translating it yields CASSFGLAGEETQYF. The V gene is TRBV7-2, the J gene TRBJ2-5; 13 positions agree with TRBD2. V lost 3 bases and J lost 3; bases outside the gene matches: 1. This CDR3 spans 15 amino acids. CDR1 is SGHTA and CDR2 is FQGNSA in the germline V gene.

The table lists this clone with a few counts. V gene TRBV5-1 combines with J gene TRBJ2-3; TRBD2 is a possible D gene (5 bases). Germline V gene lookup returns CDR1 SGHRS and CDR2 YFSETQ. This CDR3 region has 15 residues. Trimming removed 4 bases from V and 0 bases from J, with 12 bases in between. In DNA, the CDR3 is TGCGCCAGCAGCGAGGTGGGAGCTAGCACAGATACGCAGTATTTT. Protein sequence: CASSEVGASTDTQYF.

The CDR3 sequence: CASSLGPSGTYNEQFF. The CDR3 nucleotides read TGTGCCAGCAGTTTGGGTCCTAGCGGCACCTACAATGAGCAGTTCTTC. The V and J genes are TRBV27 and TRBJ2-1, with 7 nucleotides matching TRBD2. There are 16 residues in the CDR3. In germline, CDR1 is MNHEY, CDR2 SMNVEV (reference sequence). V lost 3 bases, J lost 2 bases, and 7 bases stayed unmatched.

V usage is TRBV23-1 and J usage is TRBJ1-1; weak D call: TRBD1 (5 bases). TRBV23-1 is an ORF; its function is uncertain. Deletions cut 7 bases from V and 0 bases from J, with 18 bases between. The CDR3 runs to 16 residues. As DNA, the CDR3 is TGCGCCAGCACCGAGCCCAGGGAGGTAATGAACACTGAAGCTTTCTTT. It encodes CASTEPREVMNTEAFF.

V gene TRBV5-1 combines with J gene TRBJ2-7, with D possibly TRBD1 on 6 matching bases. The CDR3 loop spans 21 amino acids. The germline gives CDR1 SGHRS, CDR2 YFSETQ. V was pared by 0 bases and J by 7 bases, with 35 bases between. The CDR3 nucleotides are TGCGCCAGCAGCTTGGCCAACCATCAACAGGGATCAGAATCCTACGCTGGGGAGCAGTACGTC. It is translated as CASSLANHQQGSESYAGEQYV.